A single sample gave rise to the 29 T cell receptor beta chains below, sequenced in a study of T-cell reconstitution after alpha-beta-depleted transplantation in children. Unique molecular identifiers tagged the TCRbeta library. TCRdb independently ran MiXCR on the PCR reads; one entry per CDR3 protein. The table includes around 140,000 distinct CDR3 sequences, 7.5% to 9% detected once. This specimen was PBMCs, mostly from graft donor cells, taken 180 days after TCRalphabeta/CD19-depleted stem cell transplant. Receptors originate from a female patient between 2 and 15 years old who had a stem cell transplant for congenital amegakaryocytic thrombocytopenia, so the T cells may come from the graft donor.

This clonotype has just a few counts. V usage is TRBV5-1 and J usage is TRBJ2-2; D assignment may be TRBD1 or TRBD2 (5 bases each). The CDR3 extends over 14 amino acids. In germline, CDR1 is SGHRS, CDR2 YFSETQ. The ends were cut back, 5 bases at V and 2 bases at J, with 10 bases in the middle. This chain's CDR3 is CASRGESNTGELFF. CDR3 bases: TGCGCCAGCAGGGGGGAGAGTAACACCGGGGAGCTGTTTTTT. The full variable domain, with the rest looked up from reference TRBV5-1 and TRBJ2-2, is KAGVTQTPRYLIKTRGQQVTLSCSPISGHRSVSWYQQTPGQGLQFLFEYFSETQRNKGNFPGRFSGRQFSNSRSEMNVSTLELGDSALYLCASRGESNTGELFFGEGSRLTVL.

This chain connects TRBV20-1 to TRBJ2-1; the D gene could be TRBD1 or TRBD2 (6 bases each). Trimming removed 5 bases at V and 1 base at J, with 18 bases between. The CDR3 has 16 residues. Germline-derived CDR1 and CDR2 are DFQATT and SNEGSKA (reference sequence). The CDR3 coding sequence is TGCAGTGCTCCCGTTGGGGGGCTAGGGTCCTACAATGAGCAGTTCTTC. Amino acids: CSAPVGGLGSYNEQFF.

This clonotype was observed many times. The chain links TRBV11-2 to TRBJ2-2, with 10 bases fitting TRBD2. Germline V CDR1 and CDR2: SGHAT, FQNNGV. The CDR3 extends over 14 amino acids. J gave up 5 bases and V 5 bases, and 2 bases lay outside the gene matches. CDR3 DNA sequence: TGTGCCAGCAGCCCACTAGCGGGAACCGGGGAGCTGTTTTTT. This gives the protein CASSPLAGTGELFF.

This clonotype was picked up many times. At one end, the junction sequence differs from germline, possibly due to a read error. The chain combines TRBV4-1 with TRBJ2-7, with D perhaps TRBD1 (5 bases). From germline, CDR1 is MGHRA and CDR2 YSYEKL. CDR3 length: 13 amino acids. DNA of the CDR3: TGCGCCAGCAGCCCAGGGCCCTCCGACGAGCAGTACTTC. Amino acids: CASSPGPSDEQYF.

The CDR3 DNA sequence: TGTGCCAGCAGCCAAGCATTGGGCTCCTACAATGAGCAGTTCTTC. This translates into CASSQALGSYNEQFF. The chain joins TRBV4-2 to TRBJ2-1; D remains unclear. The V end lost 1 base, the J end lost 0 bases, and 7 bases lay between the germline ends. CDR3 length equals 15 residues. Per the germline V gene, CDR1 is LGHNA and CDR2 is YNFKEQ.

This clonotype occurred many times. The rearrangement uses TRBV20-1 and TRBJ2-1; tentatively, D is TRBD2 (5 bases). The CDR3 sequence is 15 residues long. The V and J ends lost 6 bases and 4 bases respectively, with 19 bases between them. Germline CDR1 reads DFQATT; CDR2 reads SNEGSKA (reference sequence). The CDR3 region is CSALPGSISYNEQFF. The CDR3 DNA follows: TGCAGTGCCTTACCGGGATCCATTAGTTACAATGAGCAGTTCTTC.

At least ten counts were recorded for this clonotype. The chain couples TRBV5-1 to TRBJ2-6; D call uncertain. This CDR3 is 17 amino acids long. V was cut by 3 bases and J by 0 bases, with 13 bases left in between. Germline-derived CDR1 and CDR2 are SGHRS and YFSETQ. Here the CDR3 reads CASSYTVAISGANVLTF. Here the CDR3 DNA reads TGCGCCAGCAGCTACACAGTGGCGATCTCTGGGGCCAACGTCCTGACTTTC. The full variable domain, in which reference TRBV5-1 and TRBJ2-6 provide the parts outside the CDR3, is KAGVTQTPRYLIKTRGQQVTLSCSPISGHRSVSWYQQTPGQGLQFLFEYFSETQRNKGNFPGRFSGRQFSNSRSEMNVSTLELGDSALYLCASSYTVAISGANVLTFGAGSRLTVL.

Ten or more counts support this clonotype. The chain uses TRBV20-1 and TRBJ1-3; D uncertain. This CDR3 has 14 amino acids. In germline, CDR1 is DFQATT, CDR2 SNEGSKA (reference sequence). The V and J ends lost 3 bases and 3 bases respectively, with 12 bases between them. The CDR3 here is CSASDGSHGNTIYF. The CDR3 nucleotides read TGCAGTGCTAGTGACGGGAGCCATGGAAACACCATATATTTT.

The CDR3 sequence: CATADLGTPGEGTDTQYF. The CDR3 DNA reads TGTGCCACTGCAGACCTAGGAACGCCAGGGGAGGGCACAGATACGCAGTATTTT. The chain carries TRBV24-1 and TRBJ2-3, with D perhaps being TRBD1 or TRBD2 (6 bases each). This CDR3 is 18 amino acids long. V was cut by 10 bases and J by 1 base, with 26 bases left in between. CDR1 and CDR2 from the germline V gene are KGHDR and SFDVKD.

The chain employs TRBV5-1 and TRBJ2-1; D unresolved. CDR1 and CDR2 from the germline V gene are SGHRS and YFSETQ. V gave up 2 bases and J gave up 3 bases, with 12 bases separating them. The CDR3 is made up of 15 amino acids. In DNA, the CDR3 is TGCGCCAGCAGCTTCAGCAGGTCCCGCTACAATGAGCAGTTCTTC. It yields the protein CASSFSRSRYNEQFF.

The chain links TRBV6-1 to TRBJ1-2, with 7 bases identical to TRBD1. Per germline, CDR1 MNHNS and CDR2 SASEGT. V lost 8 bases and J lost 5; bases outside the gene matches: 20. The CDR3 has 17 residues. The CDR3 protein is CASQSRYRGGAGYGYTF. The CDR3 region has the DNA TGTGCCAGCCAGTCCCGCTACAGAGGGGGCGCTGGGTATGGCTACACCTTC.

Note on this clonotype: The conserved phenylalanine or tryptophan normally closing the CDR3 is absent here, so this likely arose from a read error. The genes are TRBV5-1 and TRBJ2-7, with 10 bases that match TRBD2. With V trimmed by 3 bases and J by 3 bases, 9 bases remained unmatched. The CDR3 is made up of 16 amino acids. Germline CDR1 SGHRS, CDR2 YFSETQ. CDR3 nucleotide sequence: TGCGCCAGCAGCTACGGACTAGCGGCGGGGTTCTACGAGCAGTACATC. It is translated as CASSYGLAAGFYEQYI.

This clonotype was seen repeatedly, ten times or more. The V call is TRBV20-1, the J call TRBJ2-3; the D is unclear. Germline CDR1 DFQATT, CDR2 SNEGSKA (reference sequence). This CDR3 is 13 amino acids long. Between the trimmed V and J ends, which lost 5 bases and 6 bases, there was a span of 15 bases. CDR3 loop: CSAPLAALDTQYF. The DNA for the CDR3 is TGCAGTGCTCCCCTGGCGGCATTGGATACGCAGTATTTT.

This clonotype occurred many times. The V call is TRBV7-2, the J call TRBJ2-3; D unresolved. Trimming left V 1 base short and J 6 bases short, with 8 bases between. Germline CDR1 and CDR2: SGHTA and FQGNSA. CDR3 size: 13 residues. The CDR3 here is CASSLGFADTQYF. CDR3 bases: TGTGCCAGCAGCTTAGGTTTCGCGGATACGCAGTATTTT.

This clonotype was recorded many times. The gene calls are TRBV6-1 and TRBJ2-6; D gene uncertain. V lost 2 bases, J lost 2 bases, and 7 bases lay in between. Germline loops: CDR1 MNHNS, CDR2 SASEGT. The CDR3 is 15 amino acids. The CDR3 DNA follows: TGTGCCAGCAGTGAAATGAATGCTGGGGCCAACGTCCTGACTTTC. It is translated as CASSEMNAGANVLTF.

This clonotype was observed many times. Here the CDR3 reads CASSSPLGPETQYF. CDR3 sequence (DNA): TGTGCCAGCAGTTCCCCCCTGGGACCGGAGACCCAGTACTTC. This chain links TRBV28 with TRBJ2-5; D is possibly TRBD1 or TRBD2 (5 bases each). Looked up from germline, CDR1 is MDHEN and CDR2 is SYDVKM. The V end lost 4 bases, the J end lost 5 bases, and 14 bases lay between the germline ends. This CDR3 spans 14 amino acids.

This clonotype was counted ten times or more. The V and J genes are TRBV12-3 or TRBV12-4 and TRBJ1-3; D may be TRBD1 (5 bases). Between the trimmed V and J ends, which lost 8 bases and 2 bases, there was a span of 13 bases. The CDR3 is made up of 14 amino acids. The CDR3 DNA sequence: TGTGCCAGCCTGGCGGGGGGTCCTGGAAACACCATATATTTT. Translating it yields CASLAGGPGNTIYF.

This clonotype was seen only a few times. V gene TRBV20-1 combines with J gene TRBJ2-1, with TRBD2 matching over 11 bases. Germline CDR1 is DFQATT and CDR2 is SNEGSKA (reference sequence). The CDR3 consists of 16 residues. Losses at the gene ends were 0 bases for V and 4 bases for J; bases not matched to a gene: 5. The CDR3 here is CSARDRGLAVYNEQFF. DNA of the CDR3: TGCAGTGCTAGAGATAGGGGACTAGCGGTGTACAATGAGCAGTTCTTC.

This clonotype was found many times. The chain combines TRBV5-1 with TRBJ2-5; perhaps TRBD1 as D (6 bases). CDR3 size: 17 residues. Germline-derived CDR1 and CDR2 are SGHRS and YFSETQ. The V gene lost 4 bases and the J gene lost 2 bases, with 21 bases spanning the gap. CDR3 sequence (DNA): TGCGCCAGCAGCCTACCCCTTACAGGACAGCGGCAAGAGACCCAGTACTTC. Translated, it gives CASSLPLTGQRQETQYF.

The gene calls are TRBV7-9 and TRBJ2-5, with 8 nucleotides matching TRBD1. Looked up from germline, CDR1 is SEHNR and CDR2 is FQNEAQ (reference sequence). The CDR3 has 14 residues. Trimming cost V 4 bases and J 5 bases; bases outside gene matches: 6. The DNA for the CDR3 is TGTGCCAGCAGCTCCCCGACAGGGGAGGAGACCCAGTACTTC. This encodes CASSSPTGEETQYF.

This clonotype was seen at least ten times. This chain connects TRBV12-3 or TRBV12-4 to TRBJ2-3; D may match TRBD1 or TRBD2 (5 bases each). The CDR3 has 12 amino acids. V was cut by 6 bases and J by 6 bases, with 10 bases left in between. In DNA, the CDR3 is TGTGCCAGCAGCGATTGGGGGGATACGCAGTATTTT. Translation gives CASSDWGDTQYF.

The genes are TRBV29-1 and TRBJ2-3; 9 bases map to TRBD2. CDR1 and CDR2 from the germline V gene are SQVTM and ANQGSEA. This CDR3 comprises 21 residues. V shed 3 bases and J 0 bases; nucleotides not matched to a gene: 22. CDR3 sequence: CSVDGQPPGLAGFSSTDTQYF. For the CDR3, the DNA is TGCAGCGTTGACGGTCAGCCTCCGGGCCTAGCGGGATTTTCTAGCACAGATACGCAGTATTTT.

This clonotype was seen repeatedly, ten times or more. Written as DNA, the CDR3 is TGCAGTGCTAGAGATCCCAAACAGGGCTCTGAAGCTTTCTTT. Protein product: CSARDPKQGSEAFF. The chain carries TRBV20-1 and TRBJ1-1, with a weak D call TRBD1 (6 bases). V was trimmed by 0 bases and J by 6 bases, leaving 14 bases between them. There are 14 residues in the CDR3. Germline CDR1 and CDR2: DFQATT and SNEGSKA (reference sequence).

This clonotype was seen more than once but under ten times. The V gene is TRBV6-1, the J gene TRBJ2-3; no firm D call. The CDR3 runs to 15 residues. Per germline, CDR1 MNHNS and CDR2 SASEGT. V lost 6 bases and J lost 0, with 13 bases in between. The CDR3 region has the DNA TGTGCCAGCAGCCGAAGGCGGATTAGCACAGATACGCAGTATTTT. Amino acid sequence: CASSRRRISTDTQYF.

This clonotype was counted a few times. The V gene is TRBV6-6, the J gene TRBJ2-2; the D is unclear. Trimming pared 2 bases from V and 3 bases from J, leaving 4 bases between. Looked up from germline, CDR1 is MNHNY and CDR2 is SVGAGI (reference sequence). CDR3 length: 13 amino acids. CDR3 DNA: TGTGCCAGCAGTTACCGCGACACCGGGGAGCTGTTTTTT. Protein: CASSYRDTGELFF.

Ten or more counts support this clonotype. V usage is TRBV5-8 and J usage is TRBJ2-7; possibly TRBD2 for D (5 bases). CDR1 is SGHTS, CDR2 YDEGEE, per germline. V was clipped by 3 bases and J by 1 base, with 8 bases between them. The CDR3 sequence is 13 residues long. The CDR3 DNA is TGTGCCAGCAGCTGGACTTCTTCCTACGAGCAGTACTTC. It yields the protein CASSWTSSYEQYF.

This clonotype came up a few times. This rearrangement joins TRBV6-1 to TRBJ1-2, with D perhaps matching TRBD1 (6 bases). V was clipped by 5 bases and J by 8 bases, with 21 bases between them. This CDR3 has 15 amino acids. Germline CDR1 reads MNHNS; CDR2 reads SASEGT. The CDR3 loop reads CASSLNTGSGFGYTF. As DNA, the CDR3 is TGTGCCAGCAGTCTCAATACAGGGTCGGGCTTCGGCTACACCTTC.

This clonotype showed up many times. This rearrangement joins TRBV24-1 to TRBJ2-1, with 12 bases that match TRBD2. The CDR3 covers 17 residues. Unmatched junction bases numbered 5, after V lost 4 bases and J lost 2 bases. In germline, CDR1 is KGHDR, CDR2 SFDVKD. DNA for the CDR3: TGTGCCACCAGTGACCCGACTAGCGGGGGACCCTACAATGAGCAGTTCTTC. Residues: CATSDPTSGGPYNEQFF.

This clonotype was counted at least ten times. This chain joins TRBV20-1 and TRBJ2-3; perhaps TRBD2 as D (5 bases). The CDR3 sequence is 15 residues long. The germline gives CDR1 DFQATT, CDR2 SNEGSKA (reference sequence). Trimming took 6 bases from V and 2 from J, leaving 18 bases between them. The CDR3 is CSAHIGLRDTDTQYF. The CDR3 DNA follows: TGCAGTGCCCACATCGGCTTGAGGGACACAGATACGCAGTATTTT.